This TCR beta chain was sequenced during a study of PD-L1 blockade in urothelial cancer. Produced via immunoSEQ multiplex PCR; TCRdb's table is partial and in-frame only. The sample yields roughly 48,000 clones, over 75% seen once. Every patient provided from 1 to 8 samples, collected pretreatment and on-treatment. Deletions cut 0 bases from V and 2 bases from J, with 19 bases between. Germline V gives CDR1 SGHRS, CDR2 YFSETQ. This CDR3 spans 18 amino acids. The chain combines TRBV5-1 with TRBJ2-3; perhaps TRBD2 as D (5 bases). Sequenced here: PBMCs, sampled around atezolizumab (anti-PD-L1) treatment. This receptor was obtained from a man in his forties or fifties with urothelial cancer. As DNA, the CDR3 is TGCGCCAGCAGCTTGGGGTTAGGCCGGGAAAGGTTCACAGATACGCAGTATTTT. This sequence encodes CASSLGLGRERFTDTQYF.